This entry is about one T cell receptor (beta chain). Only a few counts were recorded for this clonotype. Its recognized antigen is unknown. Per-base qualities were not stored, and no clone one base away is much larger. These data are taken from a study of response to subunit inactivated influenza vaccine listed by TCRdb under 2018. In the study overall: The study used deep quantitative T cell receptor repertoire profiling to track responses to a trivalent subunit inactivated influenza vaccine.

Results the study describes overall, beyond this receptor: It was suggested by the authors that each seasonal influenza vaccination may recruit only a limited number of new T cells.

The library relied on RT-PCR. Sequencing was carried out with an Illumina HiSeq 2500. Using fastp at Q25 and MiXCR, TCRdb reprocessed the public reads and kept productive beta chains. Records with the same CDR3 protein are collapsed into one entry carrying the most frequent genes and DNA. This sample gives 700,000 to 800,000 distinct CDR3 sequences in total; around 20% of them show up just once. Roughly 10% of the sample belongs to the ten largest clones. The receptor was isolated from a man between 45 and 60 years old who received an inactivated influenza vaccine. Donor details come from another sample of the same person, matched by shared clones. The material sequenced was PBMCs from blood, taken roughly 5 days after vaccination.

The nucleotide sequence is TGCAGTGGACATAATACGAATGAGCAGTTCTTC. The translation is CSGHNTNEQFF. The chain links TRBV29-1 with TRBJ2-1, with TRBD1 as a weak D call on 5 bases. Measured from the cysteine to the phenylalanine, the CDR3 is 11 residues long. Kept here is only the CDR3 DNA, which spans 33 bases and is read in frame from base 1. For CDR1 and CDR2, the germline V gene lists SQVTM and ANQGSEA.